The source of this T cell receptor beta chain is a study of blood T cell repertoires in COVID-19. The protocol was immunoSEQ multiplex PCR, while the TCRdb copy is restricted to in-frame clones and leaves out a portion. Among 150,000 to 200,000 clones listed, around 80% were seen once. V lost 5 bases, J lost 5 bases, and 2 bases stayed unmatched. From germline, CDR1 is SGHTA and CDR2 FQGNSA. The CDR3 consists of 12 residues. The chain links TRBV7-2 to TRBJ1-2, with 7 nucleotides matching TRBD1. Sequences were obtained from PBMCs or T cells enriched from blood (not recorded which). The TCR sequence derives from a man in his sixties or seventies who had been exposed to COVID-19. The CDR3 sequence is CASSEQGYGYTF. The CDR3 DNA reads TGTGCCAGCAGCGAACAGGGGTATGGCTACACCTTC.